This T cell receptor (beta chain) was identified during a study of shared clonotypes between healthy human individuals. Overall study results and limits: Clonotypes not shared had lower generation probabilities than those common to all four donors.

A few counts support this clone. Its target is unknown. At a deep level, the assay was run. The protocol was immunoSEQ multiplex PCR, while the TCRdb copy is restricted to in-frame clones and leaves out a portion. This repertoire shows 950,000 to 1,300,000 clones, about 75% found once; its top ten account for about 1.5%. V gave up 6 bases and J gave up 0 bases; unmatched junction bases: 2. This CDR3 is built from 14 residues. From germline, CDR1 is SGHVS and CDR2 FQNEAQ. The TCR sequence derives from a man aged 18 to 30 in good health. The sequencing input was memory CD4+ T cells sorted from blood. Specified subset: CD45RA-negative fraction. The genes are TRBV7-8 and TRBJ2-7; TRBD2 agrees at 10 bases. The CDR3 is CASSSGGRSYEQYF. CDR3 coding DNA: TGTGCCAGCAGTAGCGGGGGGCGCTCCTACGAGCAGTACTTC.